Sequencing of this TCR beta chain was carried out in a study of healthy donors' naive CD4 and CD8 T cells. Regarding the study as a whole: Negatively charged CDR3s marked CD8+ lineage; positively charged CDR3s marked CD4+ lineage.

TCR libraries were built from 400 to 650 ng of total RNA by linear amplification. In TCRdb, the reads were re-called with MiXCR into one record per CDR3 protein. The table has 150,000 to 200,000 distinct CDR3 sequences, around three quarters seen once; the top ten hold 2% to 2.5%. Comment on this clonotype: Its specificity is unknown.

The CDR3 is 15 residues long. CDR1 LNHDA and CDR2 SQIVND come from the germline V gene (reference sequence). J lost 4 bases, V lost 2 bases, and 8 bases had no gene match. The sequencing input was naive CD4+ and CD8+ T cells sorted from blood, pooled from several donors. J is TRBJ2-7 and V is TRBV19; TRBD2 matches 7 bases. The clonotype comes from a pool of human donors in good health; the sample pools cells from several healthy donors. CDR3 coding DNA: TGTGCCAGTAGTATAACCAGCGGGGTTTCATACGAGCAGTACTTC. Its translation is CASSITSGVSYEQYF. The variable domain in full, completed from reference TRBV19 and TRBJ2-7, reads DGGITQSPKYLFRKEGQNVTLSCEQNLNHDAMYWYRQDPGQGLRLIYYSQIVNDFQKGDIAEGYSVSREKKESFPLTVTSAQKNPTAFYLCASSITSGVSYEQYFGPGTRLTVT.